The 30 T cell receptor beta chains listed next were all sequenced from one sample in a study of shared clonotypes between healthy human individuals. Repertoires were generated with immunoSEQ multiplex PCR, while TCRdb's copy carries only in-frame clones and drops some. The data contain a few million clones, 80% to 95% of them singletons. The sample consisted of naive CD4+ T cells from PBMCs. Regarding subset: CD45RA+ positively selected. The source is a man younger than 35 in good health. Some clones in this sample may be carry-over from other donors' samples.

This clone was recorded once. This chain links TRBV5-1 with TRBJ2-3, with unresolved D. CDR1 is SGHRS and CDR2 is YFSETQ in the germline V gene. This CDR3 has 13 amino acids. V lost 4 bases, J lost 6 bases, and 12 bases lay in between. The CDR3 region is CASSRISGDTQYF. The DNA of the CDR3 is TGCGCCAGCAGCCGCATTTCTGGGGATACGCAGTATTTT.

The chain is built from TRBV5-1 and TRBJ2-1; TRBD2 agrees at 11 bases. The CDR3 contains 14 residues. The germline V gene has CDR1 SGHRS and CDR2 YFSETQ. V lost 6 bases to trimming and J lost 10 bases; unmatched junction nucleotides: 9. The CDR3 DNA reads TGCGCCAGCACCCCCTTAGCGGGAGGGCCCGAGCAGTTCTTC. It codes for CASTPLAGGPEQFF.

The chain carries TRBV5-1 and TRBJ1-3; weak D call: TRBD1 (5 bases). The V and J ends lost 0 bases and 0 bases respectively, with 10 bases between them. The CDR3 runs to 16 residues. Germline V gives CDR1 SGHRS, CDR2 YFSETQ. For the CDR3, the DNA is TGCGCCAGCAGCTTGGCTCCGACAGTCTCTGGAAACACCATATATTTT. Protein sequence: CASSLAPTVSGNTIYF.

Comments on this clone: Other nucleotide sequences in the sample specify the same CDR3. The chain uses TRBV5-1 and TRBJ2-5; possibly TRBD1 for D (5 bases). Germline CDR1 reads SGHRS; CDR2 reads YFSETQ. V was clipped by 0 bases and J by 1 base, with 10 bases between them. This CDR3 has 15 residues. CDR3 protein: CASSLATGVQETQYF. The CDR3 coding sequence is TGCGCCAGCAGCTTGGCAACAGGAGTCCAAGAGACCCAGTACTTC.

This clone appeared a single time. This chain connects TRBV14 to TRBJ2-6; D is undetermined. The CDR3 has 13 amino acids. V lost 4 bases and J 4 bases, leaving 5 bases between the germline ends. CDR1 SGHDN and CDR2 FVKESK come from the germline V gene. CDR3 sequence reads: CASSPSGANVLTF. CDR3 bases: TGTGCCAGCAGCCCGTCCGGGGCCAACGTCCTGACTTTC.

J is TRBJ2-7 and V is TRBV27; TRBD1 aligns across 8 bases. Trimming cost V 6 bases and J 5 bases; bases outside gene matches: 12. Germline CDR1 is MNHEY and CDR2 is SMNVEV (reference sequence). This CDR3 has 15 amino acids. The CDR3 bases are TGTGCCAGCAGCCAGCTCTCGGACAGGGCGAACGAGCAGTACTTC. It encodes CASSQLSDRANEQYF.

The chain is built from TRBV29-1 and TRBJ2-1; D is ambiguous. CDR1 SQVTM and CDR2 ANQGSEA come from the germline V gene. V was clipped by 3 bases and J by 4 bases, with 10 bases between them. The CDR3 has 13 residues. CDR3 DNA sequence: TGCAGCGTTGATCTGGTGGGGTACAATGAGCAGTTCTTC. Residues: CSVDLVGYNEQFF.

Of note for this clone: The sample contains more than one DNA sequence encoding this CDR3. V usage is TRBV27 and J usage is TRBJ1-2; maybe TRBD1 (6 bases). Germline V CDR1 and CDR2: MNHEY, SMNVEV (reference sequence). The length of the CDR3 is 14 residues. V lost 6 bases, J lost 5 bases, and 16 bases lay in between. The CDR3 DNA sequence: TGTGCCAGCAGCCTAAGTCCGGGACATTATGGCTACACCTTC. This encodes CASSLSPGHYGYTF.

The chain has TRBV9 and TRBJ2-7, with 14 bases matching TRBD2. CDR3 length: 14 amino acids. Trimming at V came to 8 bases and at J to 2 bases, leaving 3 bases not matched to a gene. In germline, CDR1 is SGDLS, CDR2 YYNGEE. CDR3 protein: CARGTSGSAYEQYF. The CDR3 nucleotides read TGTGCCAGGGGGACTAGCGGGAGTGCCTACGAGCAGTACTTC.

V gene TRBV7-6 combines with J gene TRBJ2-5; tentative D call: TRBD2 (5 bases). Germline-derived CDR1 and CDR2 are SGHVS and FNYEAQ. The CDR3 covers 16 residues. Deletions cut 5 bases from V and 1 base from J, with 17 bases between. The CDR3 protein is CASSPRPSRGQETQYF. The DNA of the CDR3 is TGTGCCAGCAGCCCGAGACCCTCCCGGGGCCAAGAGACCCAGTACTTC.

The V and J genes are TRBV7-2 and TRBJ2-1; no definite D call. Germline assignment: CDR1 SGHTA and CDR2 FQGNSA. The V end lost 6 bases, the J end lost 0 bases, and 12 bases lay between the germline ends. This CDR3 contains 15 residues. CDR3 in DNA: TGTGCCAGCAGTCGCGGAACCGGCTCCTACAATGAGCAGTTCTTC. Translated: CASSRGTGSYNEQFF.

The chain employs TRBV5-1 and TRBJ2-1, with D maybe TRBD2 (5 bases). CDR1 and CDR2 from the germline V gene are SGHRS and YFSETQ. This CDR3 has 14 amino acids. V was pared by 2 bases and J by 1 base, with 7 bases between. CDR3 sequence reads: CASSLRRSYNEQFF. CDR3 bases: TGCGCCAGCAGCTTACGGAGGTCCTACAATGAGCAGTTCTTC.

V is TRBV7-2 and J is TRBJ1-3; unclear D gene. The V gene's germline CDR1 is SGHTA and CDR2 FQGNSA. The CDR3 consists of 12 residues. CDR3 nucleotides: TGTGCTTCAAGAGGGTCTGGAAACACCATATATTTT. Protein sequence: CASRGSGNTIYF.

This clone was detected only a few times. Additional DNA sequences in this sample encode the identical CDR3. The rearrangement joins TRBV5-1 to TRBJ2-7, with 10 bases identical to TRBD2. CDR3 length equals 14 residues. V dropped 2 bases and J dropped 2; count of bases not matched to a gene: 1. CDR1 SGHRS and CDR2 YFSETQ come from the germline V gene. The CDR3, as DNA: TGCGCCAGCAGCTTTACTAGCGGGACCTACGAGCAGTACTTC. Amino acid sequence: CASSFTSGTYEQYF.

For the CDR3, the DNA is TGCGCCAGCAGCAGAAGGGGGATTGAGCAGTTCTTC. Translation gives CASSRRGIEQFF. The chain carries TRBV5-1 and TRBJ2-1; perhaps TRBD1 as D (6 bases). CDR3 size: 12 residues. V was trimmed by 4 bases and J by 9 bases, leaving 11 bases between them. Looked up from germline, CDR1 is SGHRS and CDR2 is YFSETQ.

V is TRBV30 and J is TRBJ2-5; TRBD1 aligns across 11 bases. The CDR3 is 15 amino acids. CDR1 is GTSNPN and CDR2 is SVGIG in the germline V gene (reference sequence). V shed 3 bases and J 4 bases; nucleotides not matched to a gene: 7. The CDR3 spells CAWSPGQGAGETQYF. The DNA for the CDR3 is TGTGCCTGGAGCCCTGGACAGGGGGCCGGAGAGACCCAGTACTTC.

In its sample, this clone was seen once. The V and J genes are TRBV4-3 and TRBJ2-7; D might be TRBD1 (6 bases). CDR1 and CDR2 (germline): LGHNA, YSLEER. Between the trimmed V and J ends, which lost 4 bases and 3 bases, there was a span of 16 bases. The CDR3 has 15 residues. CDR3 residues: CASSPTTYRDYEQYF. In DNA form, the CDR3 reads TGCGCCAGCAGCCCTACTACCTACAGGGACTACGAGCAGTACTTC.

V gene TRBV5-4 combines with J gene TRBJ1-5, with no clear D. The V end was cut by 4 bases, the J end by 9 bases, with 17 bases between. This CDR3 comprises 14 residues. In germline, CDR1 is SGHNT, CDR2 YYREEE (reference sequence). CDR3 in DNA: TGTGCCAGCAGCCCCGCCCCACGGGGATCGCCCCAGCATTTT. Translation gives CASSPAPRGSPQHF.

V usage is TRBV7-2 and J usage is TRBJ2-2; 8 positions match TRBD1. The ends lost 5 bases at V and 5 bases at J; junction bases unmatched: 10. The CDR3 loop spans 16 amino acids. The germline V gene has CDR1 SGHTA and CDR2 FQGNSA. The CDR3 protein is CASSPQGAGTTGELFF. DNA for the CDR3: TGTGCCAGCAGCCCCCAGGGGGCGGGGACGACCGGGGAGCTGTTTTTT. The complete variable domain, with remaining parts taken from reference TRBV7-2 and TRBJ2-2, reads GAGVSQSPSNKVTEKGKDVELRCDPISGHTALYWYRQSLGQGLEFLIYFQGNSAPDKSGLPSDRFSAERTGGSVSTLTIQRTQQEDSAVYLCASSPQGAGTTGELFFGEGSRLTVL.

The gene calls are TRBV18 and TRBJ2-7; D remains unclear. V was trimmed by 3 bases and J by 1 base, leaving 16 bases between them. Germline CDR1 is KGHSH and CDR2 is LQKENI. The CDR3 loop spans 16 amino acids. CDR3 amino acids: CASSPKLLTDSYEQYF. For the CDR3, the DNA is TGTGCCAGCTCACCCAAACTCCTGACCGATTCCTACGAGCAGTACTTC.

For this clone: In the same sample, other DNA sequences code for this CDR3. The rearrangement uses TRBV5-1 and TRBJ2-5, with D maybe TRBD1 (6 bases). The CDR3 runs 12 residues. V gave up 5 bases and J gave up 5 bases, with 10 bases separating them. The V gene's germline CDR1 is SGHRS and CDR2 YFSETQ. CDR3 loop: CASSRGKETQYF. CDR3 in DNA: TGCGCCAGCAGTAGGGGGAAGGAGACCCAGTACTTC.

V is TRBV30 and J is TRBJ2-7; 9 nucleotides match TRBD1. V was pared by 8 bases and J by 6 bases, with 11 bases of the junction left unmatched. The V gene's germline CDR1 is GTSNPN and CDR2 SVGIG (reference sequence). The CDR3 contains 13 residues. This chain's CDR3 is CAGQGQGRREQYF. The CDR3 bases are TGTGCCGGGCAGGGACAGGGACGGCGCGAGCAGTACTTC.

This clone was recorded a few times. The sample contains more than one DNA sequence encoding this CDR3. V gene TRBV29-1 combines with J gene TRBJ1-5, with no clear D. V shed 6 bases and J shed 0 bases, with 3 bases lying between them. Germline CDR1 SQVTM, CDR2 ANQGSEA. The CDR3 length is 11 residues. The DNA of the CDR3 is TGCAGCGTGGGTAGCAATCAGCCCCAGCATTTT. This encodes CSVGSNQPQHF.

The rearrangement uses TRBV5-1 and TRBJ2-2; 11 nucleotides line up with TRBD1. The CDR3 is 17 residues long. Germline lookup yields CDR1 SGHRS and CDR2 YFSETQ. Trimming cost V 3 bases and J 6 bases; bases outside gene matches: 10. The CDR3 reads CASSSRTVGQGAGELFF. The CDR3 nucleotides are TGCGCCAGCAGCTCACGTACTGTGGGACAGGGGGCCGGGGAGCTGTTTTTT. Together with reference TRBV5-1 and TRBJ2-2, the CDR3 gives the full variable domain: KAGVTQTPRYLIKTRGQQVTLSCSPISGHRSVSWYQQTPGQGLQFLFEYFSETQRNKGNFPGRFSGRQFSNSRSEMNVSTLELGDSALYLCASSSRTVGQGAGELFFGEGSRLTVL.

The chain recombines TRBV19 with TRBJ1-2; TRBD1 might be the D (5 bases). The germline gives CDR1 LNHDA, CDR2 SQIVND (reference sequence). The CDR3 consists of 15 residues. V was trimmed by 7 bases and J by 8 bases, leaving 23 bases between them. Here the CDR3 reads CASTFGPRDPGGYTF. The CDR3 bases are TGTGCCAGTACCTTCGGACCCCGGGACCCGGGAGGCTACACCTTC. The entire variable domain, with the rest obtained from reference TRBV19 and TRBJ1-2, is as follows: DGGITQSPKYLFRKEGQNVTLSCEQNLNHDAMYWYRQDPGQGLRLIYYSQIVNDFQKGDIAEGYSVSREKKESFPLTVTSAQKNPTAFYLCASTFGPRDPGGYTFGSGTRLTVV.

The chain couples TRBV7-2 to TRBJ2-7; 8 bases are a match to TRBD1. Germline CDR1 reads SGHTA; CDR2 reads FQGNSA. This CDR3 contains 14 residues. V lost 5 bases and J lost 4; bases outside the gene matches: 7. The CDR3 reads CASSHGQGPYEQYF. DNA for the CDR3: TGTGCCAGCAGCCATGGACAGGGTCCATACGAGCAGTACTTC.

This clone was recorded a few times. The genes are TRBV27 and TRBJ1-5; TRBD1 matches at 7 bases. V shed 4 bases and J 2 bases; nucleotides not matched to a gene: 5. The CDR3 extends over 15 amino acids. From germline, CDR1 is MNHEY and CDR2 SMNVEV (reference sequence). The CDR3 sequence is CASSSGTVRNQPQHF. CDR3 coding DNA: TGTGCCAGCAGTTCCGGGACAGTTCGCAATCAGCCCCAGCATTTT.

The chain links TRBV4-3 to TRBJ2-1; 7 bases are shared with TRBD2. CDR3 length: 16 residues. CDR1 is LGHNA and CDR2 is YSLEER in the germline V gene. J gave up 2 bases and V 1 base, and 5 bases lay outside the gene matches. CDR3 sequence (DNA): TGCGCCAGCAGCCAAGCAGTAGCGGGCCCCTACAATGAGCAGTTCTTC. Residues: CASSQAVAGPYNEQFF.

The chain couples TRBV5-1 to TRBJ1-2; no definite D call. Germline CDR1 is SGHRS and CDR2 is YFSETQ. The CDR3 has 16 amino acids. The V end lost 0 bases, the J end lost 8 bases, and 20 bases lay between the germline ends. The CDR3 here is CASSLAPVRGTLGYTF. CDR3 nucleotide sequence: TGCGCCAGCAGCTTGGCGCCAGTTCGGGGAACTCTCGGCTACACCTTC.

This chain's CDR3 is CASGDTDTQYF. The CDR3 nucleotides read TGTGCCAGCGGGGACACAGATACGCAGTATTTT. The chain is built from TRBV11-3 and TRBJ2-3; D not certain. Germline CDR1 SGHNT, CDR2 YENEEA. This CDR3 is built from 11 residues. The V and J ends lost 8 bases and 2 bases respectively, with 5 bases between them.